This is a list of T cell receptor beta chains from one sample in a study of cytomegalovirus exposure and HLA in healthy donors. The method was immunoSEQ multiplex PCR; TCRdb's version includes in-frame clones alone and lacks a portion of them. Of over 130,000 clones in the sample, roughly 86% were seen once. The sample consisted of PBMCs. All receptors derive from a man between 18 and 35 years old in good health and CMV-seropositive. The CDR3 runs from the conserved cysteine through the conserved F or W. D genes are given only for firm matches. Clone size is not always given. Where it is, it says once, few, many or a class for expanded clones.

D gene	V gene	J gene	clone size	CDR3 DNA	CDR3 protein
.	TRBV13	TRBJ2-7	.	TGTGCCAGCAAGCAGGGCCCGCGCGAGCAGTACTTC	CASKQGPREQYF
TRBD1	TRBV6-1	TRBJ1-2	.	TGTGCCAGCAGTGCACAGGGGTATGGCTACACCTTC	CASSAQGYGYTF
.	TRBV7-3	TRBJ2-5	once	TGTGCCAGCAGCTTATTCCCAGGGGAGACCCAGTACTTC	CASSLFPGETQYF
TRBD2	TRBV2	TRBJ2-5	.	TGTGCCAGCAGTGAAGGGCTAGCGGGGGAAGAGACCCAGTACTTC	CASSEGLAGEETQYF
.	TRBV2	TRBJ1-5	.	TGTGCCAGCAGAACAGGTCTTGAAGATCAGCCCCAGCATTTT	CASRTGLEDQPQHF
TRBD2	TRBV30	TRBJ2-1	.	TGTGCCTGGAGTATCGAGCGGGAGGCCAATGAGCAGTTCTTC	CAWSIEREANEQFF
.	TRBV7-3	TRBJ1-1	.	TGTGCCAGCAGCCCGGGAAGCCTAAACACTGAAGCTTTCTTT	CASSPGSLNTEAFF
TRBD2	TRBV7-9	TRBJ2-1	many	TGTGCCAGCAGCTTAGTAGCGGGAGTAACTGAGCAGTTCTTC	CASSLVAGVTEQFF
.	TRBV21-1	TRBJ2-5	.	TGTGCCCTAGAAGGGGAAGAGACCCAGTACTTC	CALEGEETQYF
.	TRBV6-5	TRBJ1-1	.	TGTGCCAGCAGTTACCGCGGGGACACTGAAGCTTTCTTT	CASSYRGDTEAFF
.	TRBV6-6	TRBJ1-4	once	TGTGCCAGCAGTTACGGGGGCCTTAATGAAAAACTGTTTTTT	CASSYGGLNEKLFF
.	TRBV7-8	TRBJ1-4	.	TGTGCCAGCAGCTTTGGTGGGGAGGATGAAAAACTGTTTTTT	CASSFGGEDEKLFF
TRBD2	TRBV6-6	TRBJ2-7	.	TGTGCCAGCAGTTACTTCGGGACTAGCGGGAGCTACGAGCAGTACTTC	CASSYFGTSGSYEQYF
.	TRBV7-3	TRBJ2-1	once	TGTGCCAGCAGCCTGGGGCCCTCCTCCTACAATGAGCAGTTCTTC	CASSLGPSSYNEQFF
TRBD1	TRBV5-6	TRBJ2-2	.	TGTGCCAGCAGCTTTTGGGGACAGGGAAACACCGGGGAGCTGTTTTTT	CASSFWGQGNTGELFF
TRBD2	TRBV7-7	TRBJ2-5	.	TGTGCTAGCAGCGGGGGGACCGGGACGGGCGAGACCCAGTACTTC	CASSGGTGTGETQYF
.	TRBV7-8	TRBJ2-7	.	TGTGCCAGCAGCTCAACAGGGAACGGCTACGAGCAGTACTTC	CASSSTGNGYEQYF
.	TRBV5-1	TRBJ1-1	.	TGCGCCAGCAGCTCAAGGACAAAGGACACTGAAGCTTTCTTT	CASSSRTKDTEAFF
TRBD1	TRBV5-5	TRBJ1-2	.	TGTGCCAGCAGCCCGGGACAGGGGGCATGGGGCTACACCTTC	CASSPGQGAWGYTF
TRBD1	TRBV7-2	TRBJ2-7	.	TGTGCCAGCAGGGCTGGACAGGGATTAACCTACGAGCAGTACTTC	CASRAGQGLTYEQYF
TRBD1	TRBV10-2	TRBJ1-5	.	TGCGCCGTCGGGCCTCGACAGGGAATCCTTACACATAGCAATCAGCCCCAGCATTTT	CAVGPRQGILTHSNQPQHF
.	TRBV9	TRBJ2-5	.	TGTGCCAGCAGCGGAGGGACTGGGATCCAAGAGACCCAGTACTTC	CASSGGTGIQETQYF
.	TRBV10-1	TRBJ1-1	once	TGCGCCAGTCAAGGGGGTAGGTACACTGAAGCTTTCTTT	CASQGGRYTEAFF
.	TRBV9	TRBJ1-1	.	TGTGCCAGCAGCCCAGGGGCAGGGGTGACGACTGAAGCTTTCTTT	CASSPGAGVTTEAFF
.	TRBV5-8	TRBJ2-1	.	TGTGCCAGCAGCCTCCAGGGAAACCATGAGCAGTTCTTC	CASSLQGNHEQFF
.	TRBV10-3	TRBJ2-5	.	TGTGCCATCAGTGAGTCGGAGGGGCGCCGGGAGACCCAGTACTTC	CAISESEGRRETQYF
TRBD1	TRBV30	TRBJ2-7	once	TGTGCCTGGACTCGGGGACAGGGGGCGAACGAGCAGTACTTC	CAWTRGQGANEQYF
.	TRBV27	TRBJ1-5	.	TGTGCCAGCAGTTTATTACGGGGCGGGGCCCAGCATTTT	CASSLLRGGAQHF
.	TRBV11-2	TRBJ2-7	once	TGTGCCAGCAGCTTATATCGGGGTAACGAGCAGTACTTC	CASSLYRGNEQYF
TRBD1	TRBV10-2	TRBJ1-2	.	TGCGCCAGCAAACCGGGACAGGGGTCCTATGGCTACACCTTC	CASKPGQGSYGYTF
TRBD2	TRBV9	TRBJ2-3	.	TGTGCCAGCAGCGTCTTCCGACTAGCGGGAGCAGATACGCAGTATTTT	CASSVFRLAGADTQYF
TRBD1	TRBV6-1	TRBJ1-2	.	TGTGCCAGCAGTGAAAGACAGGGTACAGGCTACACCTTC	CASSERQGTGYTF
TRBD1	TRBV29-1	TRBJ2-3	.	TGCAGCGTTGATGGCAGGGGGCGGAAAGATACGCAGTATTTT	CSVDGRGRKDTQYF
.	TRBV6-5	TRBJ1-2	.	TGTGCCAGCAGTTACTCGATACAGGGCTATGGCTACACCTTC	CASSYSIQGYGYTF
TRBD1	TRBV2	TRBJ2-5	.	TGTGCCAGTCCGGGACAGGTAGTAGAGACCCAGTACTTC	CASPGQVVETQYF
.	TRBV5-1	TRBJ2-3	.	TGCGCCAGCAGCGCCTTGAGACAGGCTAATACGCAGTATTTT	CASSALRQANTQYF
.	TRBV2	TRBJ2-3	once	TGTGCCAGCAGTGGAGGAGCTAGCACAGATACGCAGTATTTT	CASSGGASTDTQYF
.	TRBV4-2	TRBJ1-3	.	TGTGCCAGCAGCCAAGTACTGACAAGCTCTGGAAACACCATATATTTT	CASSQVLTSSGNTIYF